The clone carrying this T cell receptor beta chain was observed a handful of times. Its cognate antigen is unknown. The sample comes from a study of blood T cells in healthy people across ages. Primers used in a second PCR of roughly 7 to 12 cycles were a sample-barcoded 5' primer and a J-beta primer mix. One entry per CDR3 protein results from TCRdb running MiXCR on the 5' RACE reads. In the table there are around 800,000 distinct CDR3 sequences, 40% to 50% of which are singletons. At least 7 million PBMCs were isolated per sample. Study outcomes and limitations: Older age went with lower TCR beta diversity per million T cells, in a roughly linear way. Long-lived donors exceeded aged donors in naive CD4+ cells and diversity.

This CDR3 has 14 amino acids. V dropped 8 bases and J dropped 6 bases, with 17 bases sitting between them. Looked up from germline, CDR1 is SGHTA and CDR2 is FQGNSA. The sequencing input was blood. The genes are TRBV7-2 and TRBJ2-1, with D unresolved. This TCR came from a man between 60 and 75 years old in good health. CDR3 residues: CASGLPSHLNEQFF. The CDR3, as DNA: TGTGCCAGCGGGCTACCTAGTCATCTCAATGAGCAGTTCTTC.